The rows below give T cell receptor beta chains drawn from one sample of a study of CD8 T cells in ankylosing spondylitis. Using its own MiXCR run on the 5' RACE reads, TCRdb lists one record per CDR3 protein. The sample lists roughly 670,000 distinct CDR3 sequences; 19% were seen once. Sequencing was performed on blood, either unsorted or a sorted T cell fraction (not recorded which). These TCRs come from a male donor with ankylosing spondylitis. The CDR3 runs from the conserved cysteine through the conserved F or W. A D gene is named only where the DNA matches it firmly. A clone size is listed for some rows: how often the clone was seen (once, few, many), or a class if it is expanded.

12,.,TRBJ2-3,TRBV18,many,CASSPTTDTQYF,TGCGCCAGCAGCCCAACAACAGATACGCAGTATTTT
13,.,TRBJ2-5,TRBV9,few,CASSSLPQETQYF,TGTGCCAGCAGCTCCCTCCCCCAAGAGACCCAGTACTTC
16,TRBD2,TRBJ2-7,TRBV10-3,few,CASSSPGTSGIYEQYF,TGTGCCTCGTCCTCTCCCGGGACTAGCGGAATCTACGAGCAGTACTTC
16,.,TRBJ2-2,TRBV10-3,.,CAIMNPLAQNTGELFF,TGTGCCATCATGAATCCCCTAGCGCAGAACACCGGGGAGCTGTTTTTT
16,.,TRBJ2-3,TRBV14,few,CASSQEGEALKDTQYF,TGTGCCAGCAGCCAAGAAGGCGAAGCCCTCAAGGATACGCAGTATTTT
15,TRBD1,TRBJ2-1,TRBV19,few,CASSIIGTGSNEQFF,TGTGCCAGTAGTATAATAGGGACAGGCTCCAATGAGCAGTTCTTC
13,.,TRBJ1-4,TRBV12-3/TRBV12-4,.,CASSPSNNEKLFF,TGTGCCAGCAGTCCGTCCAATAATGAAAAACTGTTTTTT
15,TRBD2,TRBJ2-1,TRBV28,many,CASRPGLAGRNEQFF,TGTGCCAGCAGACCGGGACTAGCGGGGAGAAATGAGCAGTTCTTC
13,.,TRBJ2-3,TRBV12-3/TRBV12-4,.,CASRRGPTDTQYF,TGTGCCAGCAGGCGGGGGCCCACAGATACGCAGTATTTT
11,.,TRBJ1-1,TRBV30,.,CAWSWDTEAFF,TGTGCCTGGAGTTGGGACACTGAAGCTTTCTTT
13,.,TRBJ2-5,TRBV7-2,.,CASSRWEMETQYF,TGTGCCAGCAGCCGTTGGGAAATGGAGACCCAGTACTTC
15,TRBD1,TRBJ2-7,TRBV15,.,CATSRPGQGIFEQYF,TGTGCCACCAGCAGACCGGGACAGGGTATTTTCGAGCAGTACTTC
15,.,TRBJ2-5,TRBV2,few,CASRYPPPTGETQYF,TGTGCCAGCAGATACCCCCCTCCCACGGGAGAGACCCAGTACTTC
13,.,TRBJ1-1,TRBV12-3/TRBV12-4,.,CASRGRGNTEAFF,TGTGCCAGCAGGGGACGCGGGAACACTGAAGCTTTCTTT
14,.,TRBJ2-7,TRBV7-6,few,CASQRGVDLYEQYF,TGTGCCAGTCAGAGGGGGGTTGATCTCTACGAGCAGTACTTC
16,TRBD2,TRBJ2-1,TRBV5-1,.,CASSVSGKTSYNEQFF,TGCGCCAGCAGCGTTAGCGGGAAAACCTCCTACAATGAGCAGTTCTTC
14,TRBD1,TRBJ2-2,TRBV12-3/TRBV12-4,.,CASSRQGYTGELFF,TGTGCCAGCAGTCGACAGGGATACACCGGGGAGCTGTTTTTT
14,.,TRBJ1-6,TRBV27,few,CASTAGLYNSPLHF,TGTGCCAGCACGGCAGGATTATATAATTCACCCCTCCACTTT
16,.,TRBJ1-6,TRBV20-1,few,CSARETAGTVNSPLHF,TGCAGTGCTAGAGAAACGGCCGGGACGGTAAATTCACCCCTCCACTTT
14,.,TRBJ2-7,TRBV6-2/TRBV6-3,.,CASRLSGQAYEQYF,TGTGCCAGCAGACTTAGCGGTCAGGCCTACGAGCAGTACTTC
13,.,TRBJ2-1,TRBV7-2,.,CASGLGWDNEQFF,TGTGCCAGCGGCCTGGGGTGGGACAATGAGCAGTTCTTC
13,.,TRBJ2-2,TRBV29-1,.,CSVASRNTGELFF,TGCAGCGTTGCGTCCAGAAACACCGGGGAGCTGTTTTTT
14,TRBD1,TRBJ1-2,TRBV27,.,CASSKDRVTGGYTF,TGTGCCAGCAGCAAAGACAGGGTGACGGGTGGCTACACCTTC
15,.,TRBJ2-7,TRBV27,few,CASSLSQGSTYEQYF,TGTGCCAGCAGTTTATCGCAGGGGTCAACCTACGAGCAGTACTTC
13,.,TRBJ2-5,TRBV29-1,.,CSVLIGPQETQYF,TGCAGCGTTCTCATAGGGCCCCAAGAGACCCAGTACTTC
12,.,TRBJ1-2,TRBV29-1,.,CSVEALREGYTF,TGCAGCGTTGAAGCTCTCCGGGAGGGCTACACCTTC
17,TRBD1,TRBJ1-1,TRBV12-3/TRBV12-4,.,CASNLGTGWVTGTEAFF,TGTGCCAGCAATCTGGGGACAGGGTGGGTTACGGGGACTGAAGCTTTCTTT
15,TRBD1,TRBJ1-4,TRBV14,.,CASSLQQGALEKLFF,TGTGCCAGCAGCCTTCAACAGGGGGCTTTGGAAAAACTGTTTTTT
15,.,TRBJ2-1,TRBV12-3/TRBV12-4,few,CASSSQGFSYNEQFF,TGTGCCAGCAGTTCCCAGGGGTTTTCCTACAATGAGCAGTTCTTC
12,TRBD1,TRBJ1-6,TRBV6-1,.,CASDRAHSPLHF,TGTGCCAGCGACAGGGCCCATTCACCCCTCCACTTT
15,.,TRBJ1-1,TRBV20-1,.,CSARDPQGLNTEAFF,TGCAGTGCTAGAGATCCGCAGGGTCTGAACACTGAAGCTTTCTTT
17,TRBD2,TRBJ2-1,TRBV4-2,few,CASSQGSGLAGKNEQFF,TGTGCCAGCAGCCAGGGATCGGGACTAGCGGGAAAGAATGAGCAGTTCTTC
15,.,TRBJ1-4,TRBV4-3,few,CASSPRARGNEKLFF,TGCGCCAGCAGCCCCCGTGCACGAGGAAATGAAAAACTGTTTTTT
14,TRBD1,TRBJ2-7,TRBV30,.,CAWSVGQGDYEQYF,TGTGCCTGGAGTGTCGGACAGGGGGACTACGAGCAGTACTTC
14,.,TRBJ1-1,TRBV12-3/TRBV12-4,.,CASSLGFLWAGAFF,TGTGCCAGCAGTTTAGGTTTTTTGTGGGCCGGGGCTTTCTTT
15,.,TRBJ2-7,TRBV4-1,few,CASSQVGGTSYEQYF,TGCGCCAGCAGCCAAGTTGGGGGGACTTCCTACGAGCAGTACTTC
13,.,TRBJ2-1,TRBV27,few,CASSFGRNNEQFF,TGTGCCAGCAGTTTCGGCAGAAACAATGAGCAGTTCTTC
17,TRBD2,TRBJ2-2,TRBV29-1,few,CSVEDQRAGVNTGELFF,TGCAGCGTTGAAGATCAGCGAGCGGGGGTAAACACCGGGGAGCTGTTTTTT
15,.,TRBJ2-7,TRBV28,few,CASTLGGGQIYEQYF,TGTGCCAGCACCCTGGGAGGGGGTCAAATCTACGAGCAGTACTTC
15,TRBD1,TRBJ2-7,TRBV7-8,.,CASSYPGQGFYEQYF,TGTGCCAGCAGCTACCCGGGACAGGGGTTCTACGAGCAGTACTTC
18,TRBD2,TRBJ2-1,TRBV27,.,CASSPLRTSARDLNEQFF,TGTGCCAGCAGTCCACTCCGGACTAGCGCCCGTGACCTCAATGAGCAGTTCTTC
16,.,TRBJ2-3,TRBV15,.,CATSTRDALSTDTQYF,TGTGCCACCAGCACCCGGGACGCTCTAAGCACAGATACGCAGTATTTT
16,.,TRBJ2-5,TRBV12-3/TRBV12-4,few,CASRSPREDSEETQYF,TGTGCCAGCAGATCCCCCAGGGAGGATTCGGAAGAGACCCAGTACTTC
15,TRBD2,TRBJ2-3,TRBV12-3/TRBV12-4,many,CASSPPGGGTDTQYF,TGTGCCAGCAGTCCCCCCGGGGGGGGCACAGATACGCAGTATTTT
16,.,TRBJ2-7,TRBV21-1,.,CASSNVTSGFPYEQYF,TGTGCCAGCAGCAATGTGACTAGCGGGTTTCCCTACGAGCAGTACTTC
17,.,TRBJ1-1,TRBV3-1,.,CASSQDRAGQERAEAFF,TGTGCCAGCAGCCAAGATAGGGCGGGACAAGAACGGGCTGAAGCTTTCTTT